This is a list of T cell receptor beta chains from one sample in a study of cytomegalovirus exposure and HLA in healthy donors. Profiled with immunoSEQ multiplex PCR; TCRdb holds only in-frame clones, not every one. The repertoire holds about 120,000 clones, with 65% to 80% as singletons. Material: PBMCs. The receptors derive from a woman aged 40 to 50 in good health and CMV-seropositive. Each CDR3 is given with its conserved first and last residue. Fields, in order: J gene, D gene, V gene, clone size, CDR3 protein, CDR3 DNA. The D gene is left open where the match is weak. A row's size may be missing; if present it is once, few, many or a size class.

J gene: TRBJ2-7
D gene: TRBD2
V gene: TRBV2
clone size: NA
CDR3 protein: CASSGGRADTYEQYF
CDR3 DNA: TGTGCCAGCAGTGGGGGGAGGGCAGATACCTACGAGCAGTACTTC

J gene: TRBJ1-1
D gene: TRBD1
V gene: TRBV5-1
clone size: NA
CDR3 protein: CASRKPGQGVTEAFF
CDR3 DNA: TGCGCCAGCCGAAAACCGGGACAGGGTGTCACTGAAGCTTTCTTT

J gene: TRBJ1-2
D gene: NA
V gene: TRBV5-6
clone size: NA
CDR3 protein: CASSRPQGHNYGYTF
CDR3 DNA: TGTGCCAGCAGCCGACCCCAGGGGCATAACTATGGCTACACCTTC

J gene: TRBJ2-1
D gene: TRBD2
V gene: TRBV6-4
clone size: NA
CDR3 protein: CASSGQPGGPYNEQFF
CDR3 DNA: TGTGCCAGCAGTGGGCAACCGGGAGGGCCCTACAATGAGCAGTTCTTC

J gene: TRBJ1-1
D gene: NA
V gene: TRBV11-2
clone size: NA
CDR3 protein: CASSLGTVNTEAFF
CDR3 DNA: TGTGCCAGCAGCTTAGGGACAGTGAACACTGAAGCTTTCTTT

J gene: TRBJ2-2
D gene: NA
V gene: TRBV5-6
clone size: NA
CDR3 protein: CASSLRGRTGELFF
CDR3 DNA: TGTGCCAGCAGCTTGAGGGGAAGAACCGGGGAGCTGTTTTTT

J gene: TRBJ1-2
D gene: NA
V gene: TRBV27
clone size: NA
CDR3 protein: CASRNPGPNYGYTF
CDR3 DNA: TGTGCCAGCAGAAATCCAGGGCCAAACTATGGCTACACCTTC

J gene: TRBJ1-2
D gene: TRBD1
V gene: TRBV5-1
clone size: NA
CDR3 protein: CASSPGTGGHGYTF
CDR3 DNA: TGCGCCAGCAGTCCCGGGACAGGGGGACATGGCTACACCTTC

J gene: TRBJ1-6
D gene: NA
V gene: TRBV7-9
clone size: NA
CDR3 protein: CASSADEGDNSPLHF
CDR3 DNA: TGTGCCAGCAGCGCCGATGAGGGGGATAATTCACCCCTCCACTTT

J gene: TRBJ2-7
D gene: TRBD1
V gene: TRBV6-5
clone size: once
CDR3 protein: CASRTGGYYEQYF
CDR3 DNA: TGTGCCAGCAGGACAGGGGGGTACTACGAGCAGTACTTC

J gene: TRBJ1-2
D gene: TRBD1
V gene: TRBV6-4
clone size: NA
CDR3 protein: CASSRDREGYGYTF
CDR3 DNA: TGTGCCAGCAGCCGGGACAGGGAAGGATATGGCTACACCTTC

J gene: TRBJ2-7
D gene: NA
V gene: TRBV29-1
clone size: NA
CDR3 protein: CSVEDAYEQYF
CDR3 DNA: TGCAGCGTTGAAGACGCCTACGAGCAGTACTTC

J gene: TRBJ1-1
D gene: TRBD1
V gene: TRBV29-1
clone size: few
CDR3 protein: CSVQKGQGQEAFF
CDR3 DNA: TGCAGCGTCCAGAAGGGACAGGGTCAAGAAGCTTTCTTT

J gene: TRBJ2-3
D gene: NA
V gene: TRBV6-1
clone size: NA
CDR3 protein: CANRGFGTDTQYF
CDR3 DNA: TGTGCAAATCGGGGGTTTGGCACAGATACGCAGTATTTT

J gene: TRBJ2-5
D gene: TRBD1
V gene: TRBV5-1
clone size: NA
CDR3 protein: CASSPAPGGGETQYF
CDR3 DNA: TGCGCCAGCAGCCCAGCTCCAGGGGGCGGTGAGACCCAGTACTTC

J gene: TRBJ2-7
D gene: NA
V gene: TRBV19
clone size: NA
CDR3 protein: CASSTSANSYEQYF
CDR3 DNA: TGTGCCAGTAGTACTAGCGCCAACTCCTACGAGCAGTACTTC

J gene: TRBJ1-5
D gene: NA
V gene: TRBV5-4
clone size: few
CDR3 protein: CASSSQGRDNQPQHF
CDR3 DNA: TGTGCCAGCAGCTCCCAGGGGCGCGACAATCAGCCCCAGCATTTT

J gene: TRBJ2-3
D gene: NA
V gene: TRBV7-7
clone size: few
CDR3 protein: CASSLGSPAADTQYF
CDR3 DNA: TGTGCTAGCAGCTTAGGGTCCCCTGCGGCAGATACGCAGTATTTT

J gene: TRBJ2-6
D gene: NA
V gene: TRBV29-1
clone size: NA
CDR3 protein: CNEEWGAGANVLTF
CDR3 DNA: TGCAACGAGGAATGGGGGGCTGGGGCCAACGTCCTGACTTTC

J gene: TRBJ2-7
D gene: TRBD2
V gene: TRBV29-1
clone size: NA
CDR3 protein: CSVDPGTSGRVHEQYF
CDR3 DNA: TGCAGCGTGGACCCCGGGACTAGCGGGAGGGTCCACGAGCAGTACTTC

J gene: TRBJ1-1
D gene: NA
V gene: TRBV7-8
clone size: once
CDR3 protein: CASRPQTEAFF
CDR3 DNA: TGTGCCAGCAGACCTCAGACTGAAGCTTTCTTT

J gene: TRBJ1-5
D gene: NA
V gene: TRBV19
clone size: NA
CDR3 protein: CASSIRGTSNQPQHF
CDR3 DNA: TGTGCCAGTAGTATAAGGGGGACTAGCAATCAGCCCCAGCATTTT

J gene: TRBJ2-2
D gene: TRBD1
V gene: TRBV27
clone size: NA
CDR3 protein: CASSRRDRGAGELFF
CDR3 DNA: TGTGCCAGCAGCCGACGGGACAGGGGGGCCGGGGAGCTGTTTTTT

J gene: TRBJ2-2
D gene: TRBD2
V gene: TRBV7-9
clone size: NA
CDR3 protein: CASSYSGGQNTGELFF
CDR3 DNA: TGTGCCAGCAGCTATAGCGGGGGCCAGAACACCGGGGAGCTGTTTTTT

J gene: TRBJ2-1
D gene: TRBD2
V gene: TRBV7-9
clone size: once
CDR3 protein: CASSSGLAGPAEQFF
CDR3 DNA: TGTGCCAGCAGCTCGGGACTAGCGGGGCCCGCTGAGCAGTTCTTC

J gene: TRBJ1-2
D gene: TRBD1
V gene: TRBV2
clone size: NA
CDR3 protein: CASSVEGAGGYGYTF
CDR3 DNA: TGTGCCAGCAGTGTCGAGGGGGCAGGTGGCTATGGCTACACCTTC

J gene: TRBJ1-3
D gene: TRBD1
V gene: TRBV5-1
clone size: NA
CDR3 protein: CASSLRGQFSGNTIYF
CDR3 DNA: TGCGCCAGCAGCTTGAGGGGACAGTTCTCTGGAAACACCATATATTTT

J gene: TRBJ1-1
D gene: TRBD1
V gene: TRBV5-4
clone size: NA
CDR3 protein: CASSPGTGGAEEKAFF
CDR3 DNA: TGTGCCAGCAGCCCCGGGACAGGGGGCGCCGAGGAGAAAGCTTTCTTT

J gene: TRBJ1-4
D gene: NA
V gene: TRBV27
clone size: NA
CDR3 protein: CASSTYRDGEKLFF
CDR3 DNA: TGTGCCAGCAGTACCTACAGGGATGGTGAAAAACTGTTTTTT

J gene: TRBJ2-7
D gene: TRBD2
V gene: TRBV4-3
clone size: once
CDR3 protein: CASSVSSASGREEQYF
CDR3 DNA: TGCGCCAGCAGCGTATCATCGGCTAGCGGGAGGGAGGAGCAGTACTTC

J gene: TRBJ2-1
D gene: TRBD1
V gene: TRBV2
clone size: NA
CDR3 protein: CASSVDRGVSGEQFF
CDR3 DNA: TGTGCCAGCAGTGTGGACAGGGGGGTAAGTGGTGAGCAGTTCTTC

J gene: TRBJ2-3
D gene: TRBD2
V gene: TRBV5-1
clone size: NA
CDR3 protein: CASSLGTSGRADTQYF
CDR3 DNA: TGCGCCAGCAGCTTGGGGACTAGCGGGAGGGCAGATACGCAGTATTTT

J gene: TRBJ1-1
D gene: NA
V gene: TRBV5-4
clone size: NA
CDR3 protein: CASAPSGDYEAFF
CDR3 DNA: TGTGCCAGCGCCCCGAGTGGGGACTATGAAGCTTTCTTT

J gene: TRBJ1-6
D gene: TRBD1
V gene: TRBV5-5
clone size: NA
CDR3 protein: CASSTYGQGDSPLHF
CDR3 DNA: TGTGCCAGCAGCACGTACGGACAGGGGGATTCACCCCTCCACTTT

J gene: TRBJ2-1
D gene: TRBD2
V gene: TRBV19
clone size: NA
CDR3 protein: CASSSELAAVFNEQFF
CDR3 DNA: TGTGCCAGTAGTTCTGAACTAGCGGCAGTCTTCAATGAGCAGTTCTTC

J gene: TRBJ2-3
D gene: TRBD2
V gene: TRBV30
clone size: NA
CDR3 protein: CAWSVAGGSDTQYF
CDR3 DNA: TGTGCCTGGAGTGTAGCGGGAGGGTCAGATACGCAGTATTTT

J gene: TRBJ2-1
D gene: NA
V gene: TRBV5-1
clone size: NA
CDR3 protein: CASSSGTLAYNEQFF
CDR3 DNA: TGCGCCAGCAGCTCTGGGACTCTTGCCTACAATGAGCAGTTCTTC

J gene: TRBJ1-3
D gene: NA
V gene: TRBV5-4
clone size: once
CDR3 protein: CASSDQGGGGNTIYF
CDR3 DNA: TGTGCCAGCAGCGATCAGGGAGGGGGAGGAAACACCATATATTTT

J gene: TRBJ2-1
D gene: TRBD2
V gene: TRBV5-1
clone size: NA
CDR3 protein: CASSLSSLVGGSYNEQFF
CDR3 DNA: TGCGCCAGCAGCCTTAGTTCTCTGGTCGGGGGGTCCTACAATGAGCAGTTCTTC

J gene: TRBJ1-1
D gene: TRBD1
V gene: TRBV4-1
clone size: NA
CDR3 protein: CASSPSIDRVNTEAFF
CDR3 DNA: TGCGCCAGCAGCCCCTCCATTGACAGGGTGAACACTGAAGCTTTCTTT

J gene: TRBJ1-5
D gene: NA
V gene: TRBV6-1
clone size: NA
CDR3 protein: CASSDSGRQPQHF
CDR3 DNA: TGTGCCAGCAGTGATTCAGGGAGGCAGCCCCAGCATTTT

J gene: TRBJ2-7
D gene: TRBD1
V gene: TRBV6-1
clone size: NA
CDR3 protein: CARRSGQPYEQYF
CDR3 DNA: TGTGCCAGGCGATCGGGACAGCCCTACGAGCAGTACTTC

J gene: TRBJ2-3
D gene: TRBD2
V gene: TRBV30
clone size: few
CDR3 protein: CAWAGLAGTDTQYF
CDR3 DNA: TGTGCCTGGGCGGGACTAGCGGGCACAGATACGCAGTATTTT

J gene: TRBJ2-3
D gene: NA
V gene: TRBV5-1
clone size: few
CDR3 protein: CAITSFPSTDTQYF
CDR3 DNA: TGCGCCATTACTAGCTTTCCTAGCACAGATACGCAGTATTTT

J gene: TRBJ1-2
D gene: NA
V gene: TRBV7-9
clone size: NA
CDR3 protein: CASSLHGQGYGYTF
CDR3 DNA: TGTGCCAGCAGCTTACATGGGCAGGGCTATGGCTACACCTTC

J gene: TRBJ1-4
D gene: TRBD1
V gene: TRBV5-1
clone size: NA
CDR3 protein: CASSSTGEAEKLFF
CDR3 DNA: TGCGCCAGCAGCTCCACAGGGGAGGCTGAAAAACTGTTTTTT

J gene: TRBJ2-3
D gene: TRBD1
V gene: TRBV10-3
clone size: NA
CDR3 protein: CATGKDRGPTDTQYF
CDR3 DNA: TGTGCCACTGGAAAGGACAGGGGGCCCACAGATACGCAGTATTTT

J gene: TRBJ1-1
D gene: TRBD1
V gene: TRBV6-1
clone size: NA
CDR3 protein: CASSEGMTGYAFF
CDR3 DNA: TGTGCCAGCAGTGAAGGAATGACAGGGTACGCTTTCTTT

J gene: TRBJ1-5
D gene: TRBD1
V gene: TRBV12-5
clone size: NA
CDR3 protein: CASGLGTGRIQPQHF
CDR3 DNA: TGTGCTAGTGGTTTGGGGACAGGGAGAATCCAGCCCCAGCATTTT

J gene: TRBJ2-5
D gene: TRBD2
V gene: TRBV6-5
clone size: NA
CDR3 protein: CASSYSSLAGGETQYF
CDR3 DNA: TGTGCCAGCAGTTACTCGAGCCTAGCGGGAGGGGAGACCCAGTACTTC

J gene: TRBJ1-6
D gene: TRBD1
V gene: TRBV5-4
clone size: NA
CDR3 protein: CASSLGQVDNSPLHF
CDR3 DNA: TGCGCCAGCAGCTTGGGACAGGTCGATAATTCACCCCTCCACTTT